Shown below are 15 T cell receptor beta chains from a single sample sequenced in a study of T cell responses to AZD1222 COVID-19 vaccine. The data were produced by immunoSEQ multiplex PCR, yet TCRdb's version contains in-frame clones alone and is incomplete. The sample has 150,000 to 200,000 clones; 88% are singletons. Specimen: peripheral blood, collected 28 days after the second AZD1222 dose. The receptors were sampled from an adult who received the AZD1222 COVID-19 vaccine.

The J gene is TRBJ2-3, the V gene TRBV21-1; TRBD2 is the table's D call, not checked against the DNA. TRBV21-1 is reported as a pseudogene. CDR3 length: 16 residues. The CDR3 spells CASSPSGGPSTDTQYF. For the CDR3, the DNA is TGTGCCAGCAGCCCTAGCGGCGGGCCGAGCACAGATACGCAGTATTTT.

The chain recombines TRBV7-9 with TRBJ1-1; 8 bases agree with TRBD1. With V trimmed by 1 base and J by 3 bases, 4 bases remained unmatched. The CDR3 sequence is 15 residues long. CDR1 SEHNR and CDR2 FQNEAQ come from the germline V gene (reference sequence). The CDR3 sequence is CASSLGTGSDTEAFF. CDR3 in DNA: TGTGCCAGCAGCTTAGGGACAGGGTCGGACACTGAAGCTTTCTTT. Full variable domain (missing parts from reference TRBV7-9 and TRBJ1-1): DTGVSQNPRHKITKRGQNVTFRCDPISEHNRLYWYRQTLGQGPEFLTYFQNEAQLEKSRLLSDRFSAERPKGSFSTLEIQRTEQGDSAMYLCASSLGTGSDTEAFFGQGTRLTVV.

The chain recombines TRBV2 with TRBJ1-4, with a tentative D call TRBD1 (5 bases). The CDR3 length is 13 residues. Per the germline V gene, CDR1 is SNHLY and CDR2 is FYNNEI. With 7 bases removed from V and 6 bases from J, the gap between germline ends came to 12 bases. CDR3 protein: CASNRDRDEKLFF. The CDR3, as DNA: TGTGCCAGCAACCGGGACCGAGATGAAAAACTGTTTTTT.

The chain links TRBV7-9 to TRBJ1-6; 9 positions agree with TRBD1. Germline values: CDR1 SEHNR, CDR2 FQNEAQ (reference sequence). Losses at the gene ends were 1 base for V and 9 bases for J; bases not matched to a gene: 7. The CDR3 totals 16 residues. The CDR3 is CASSLEFGTGSSPLHF. The CDR3 DNA follows: TGTGCCAGCAGCTTAGAATTTGGGACAGGGAGTTCACCCCTCCACTTT.

The J gene is TRBJ2-5, the V gene TRBV20-1, with 13 positions matching TRBD2. Germline CDR1 DFQATT, CDR2 SNEGSKA (reference sequence). J was trimmed by 2 bases and V by 3 bases; bases with no gene match: 6. The CDR3 is 16 residues long. CDR3 amino acids: CSASEGLAGIQETQYF. CDR3 nucleotides: TGCAGTGCTAGTGAGGGACTAGCGGGGATACAAGAGACCCAGTACTTC.

The V call is TRBV6-5, the J call TRBJ1-6; TRBD1 might be the D (5 bases). Germline V CDR1 and CDR2: MNHEY, SVGAGI. Trimming took off 0 bases at V and 5 bases at J, with 11 bases between the two ends. The CDR3 has 16 amino acids. CDR3 coding DNA: TGTGCCAGCAGTTACTCTCGACAGCGAAATAATTCACCCCTCCACTTT. Amino acids: CASSYSRQRNNSPLHF.

This clone was counted a single time. This chain links TRBV6-5 with TRBJ1-1, with D uncertain. Germline-derived CDR1 and CDR2 are MNHEY and SVGAGI. The length of the CDR3 is 11 residues. The V end was cut by 7 bases, the J end by 5 bases, with 8 bases between. The CDR3 reads CASKRATEAFF. The CDR3 bases are TGTGCCAGCAAAAGAGCAACTGAAGCTTTCTTT.

This clone appeared a single time. The chain employs TRBV18 and TRBJ1-2; D gene uncertain. Per the germline V gene, CDR1 is KGHSH and CDR2 is LQKENI. V gave up 3 bases and J gave up 5 bases, with 10 bases separating them. The CDR3 consists of 13 residues. CDR3 region: CASSPKQNYGYTF. The CDR3 DNA sequence: TGTGCCAGCTCACCCAAACAGAATTATGGCTACACCTTC.

The chain couples TRBV10-3 to TRBJ2-5; TRBD2 matches 14 bases. After removal of 3 bases from V and 5 bases from J, the junction contained 5 bases not matched to a gene. Per the germline V gene, CDR1 is ENHRY and CDR2 is SYGVKD. This CDR3 region has 16 residues. Here the CDR3 DNA reads TGTGCCATCAGTGATGTGACTAGCGGGGGGGCCGAGACCCAGTACTTC. This gives the protein CAISDVTSGGAETQYF.

The CDR3 sequence: CTSSQDSRLAGGHGTDTQYF. CDR3 DNA: TGCACCAGCAGCCAAGATAGTCGGCTAGCGGGGGGGCATGGCACAGATACGCAGTATTTT. This chain links TRBV1 with TRBJ2-3; the DNA was not used to check the table's D call, TRBD2. TRBV1 is an annotated pseudogene. The CDR3 covers 20 residues.

The genes are TRBV19 and TRBJ1-2; 9 bases fit TRBD1. The V gene's germline CDR1 is LNHDA and CDR2 SQIVND (reference sequence). Losses at the gene ends were 7 bases for V and 8 bases for J; bases not matched to a gene: 14. This CDR3 contains 15 residues. CDR3 in amino acids: CASTRTGAPAGGYTF. The CDR3 nucleotides are TGTGCCAGTACCCGGACAGGGGCGCCGGCGGGGGGCTACACCTTC.

The chain joins TRBV6-2 or TRBV6-3 to TRBJ1-2; TRBD1 matches 7 bases. The CDR3 runs to 15 residues. The V and J ends lost 5 bases and 4 bases, in that order; junction bases with no gene match: 10. The germline gives CDR1 MNHEY, CDR2 SVGEGT. CDR3 sequence: CASSLQDRPLYGYTF. The CDR3 DNA reads as TGTGCCAGCAGTCTCCAGGACAGGCCTCTCTATGGCTACACCTTC.

In nucleotides, the CDR3 is TGTGCCAGCAGCCAAGGGACGGACGGCGGCGAAAAACTGTTTTTT. This encodes CASSQGTDGGEKLFF. The rearrangement joins TRBV4-2 to TRBJ1-4; D ambiguous. The CDR3 is 15 amino acids. V lost 1 base to trimming and J lost 8 bases, with 14 bases between them. The germline V gene encodes CDR1 LGHNA and CDR2 YNFKEQ.

This sequence joins TRBV5-1 and TRBJ1-6; D ambiguous. CDR3 length: 14 residues. Germline CDR1 is SGHRS and CDR2 is YFSETQ. V was clipped by 5 bases and J by 8 bases, with 14 bases between them. This CDR3 is CASRHASQDSPLHF. The DNA of the CDR3 is TGCGCCAGCAGGCATGCCTCGCAAGATTCACCCCTCCACTTT.

The chain couples TRBV5-1 to TRBJ1-2; 12 nucleotides agree with TRBD1. The germline V gene encodes CDR1 SGHRS and CDR2 YFSETQ. CDR3 length equals 17 residues. V was clipped by 4 bases and J by 3 bases; unmatched bases: 10. The CDR3 nucleotides are TGCGCCAGCAGCGCTCCGGGACAGGGGGCTCTGGACTATGGCTACACCTTC. Its protein product is CASSAPGQGALDYGYTF.